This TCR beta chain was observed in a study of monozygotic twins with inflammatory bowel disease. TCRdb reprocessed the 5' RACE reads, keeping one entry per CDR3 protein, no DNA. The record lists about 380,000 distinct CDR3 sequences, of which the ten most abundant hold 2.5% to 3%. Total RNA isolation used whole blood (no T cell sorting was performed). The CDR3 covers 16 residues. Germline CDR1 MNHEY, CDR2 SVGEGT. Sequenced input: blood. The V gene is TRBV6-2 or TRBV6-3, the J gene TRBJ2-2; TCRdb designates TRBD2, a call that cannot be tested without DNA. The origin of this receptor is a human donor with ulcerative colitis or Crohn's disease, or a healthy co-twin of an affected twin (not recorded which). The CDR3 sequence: CASSYRDPPGMGELFF.